The present T cell receptor (beta chain) was sequenced within a study of T cells in tuberculosis. In germline, CDR1 is MDHEN, CDR2 SYDVKM. This CDR3 spans 13 amino acids. Deletions cut 3 bases from V and 6 bases from J, with 12 bases between. Sequencing used immunoSEQ multiplex PCR; TCRdb keeps in-frame clones, though not all of them. The sample carries 85,000 to 90,000 clones, approximately 91% recorded once. Thawed, overnight-rested PBMC were stained with GMM-loaded CD1B tetramer, viability dye and anti-CD3, then sorted. The CD1B tetramers carried C32 glucose monomycolate purified from Rhodococcus equi.

The receptor was isolated from an adult woman with latent tuberculosis. J is TRBJ2-7 and V is TRBV28; maybe TRBD1 (6 bases). Sequences were obtained from CD1b-GMM tetramer-negative cells sorted from PBMCs. CDR3 protein: CASSFQGSVEQYV. In nucleotides, the CDR3 is TGTGCCAGCAGTTTCCAGGGGTCGGTCGAGCAGTACGTC.